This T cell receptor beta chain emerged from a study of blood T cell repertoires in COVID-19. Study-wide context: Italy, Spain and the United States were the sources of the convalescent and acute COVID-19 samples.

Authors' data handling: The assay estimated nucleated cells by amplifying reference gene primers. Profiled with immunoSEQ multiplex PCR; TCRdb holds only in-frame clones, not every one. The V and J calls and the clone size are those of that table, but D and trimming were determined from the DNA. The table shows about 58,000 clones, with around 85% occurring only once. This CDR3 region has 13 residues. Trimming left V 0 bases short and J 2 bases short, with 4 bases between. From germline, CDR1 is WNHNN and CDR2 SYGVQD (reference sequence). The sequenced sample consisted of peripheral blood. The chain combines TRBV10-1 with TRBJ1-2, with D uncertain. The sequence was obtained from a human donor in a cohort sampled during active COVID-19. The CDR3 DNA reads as TGCGCCAGCAGTGAGTCTTTAAACTATGGCTACACCTTC. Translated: CASSESLNYGYTF.